This T cell receptor beta chain derives from a study of cytomegalovirus exposure and HLA in healthy donors. About the research overall: The 100 to 150 validation repertoires used the same platform as the 650 to 800 first-cohort repertoires, a later analysis reported.

Germline V CDR1 and CDR2: SQVTM, ANQGSEA. The junction had 7 bases not matched to a gene; V was cut back by 6 bases and J by 1 base. This CDR3 is 17 amino acids long. Here immunoSEQ multiplex PCR was the method, and the copy in TCRdb shows in-frame clones only, minus some. The sample records around 120,000 clones, about 87% being singletons. The source material was PBMCs. The TCR comes from a man younger than 30 in good health and CMV-seronegative. The chain couples TRBV29-1 to TRBJ2-3, with TRBD2 identical over 16 bases. The CDR3: CSVRGLAGGRGTDTQYF. The CDR3 region has the DNA TGCAGCGTGCGGGGACTAGCGGGAGGGCGCGGCACAGATACGCAGTATTTT.